What follows are 2 T cell receptor beta chains derived from one specimen sequenced in a study of regulatory T cells in long-lasting Graves disease. The sample's time point: persistent/refractory GD, antithyroid drugs over 5 years with positive TRAb. RNA isolated from PBMCs was used to make the TCR library. Building the TCR beta libraries relied on iRepertoire HTBI primers, and CDR3 regions underwent Arm-PCR. TCRdb re-derived calls from the multiplex PCR reads in MiXCR, one entry per CDR3 protein. This sample carries approximately 400,000 distinct CDR3 sequences, less than 25% of them seen once, and the ten largest clones take less than 25%. The sample here was peripheral blood mononuclear cells (PBMCs), taken when the disease was refractory, from a patient treated with antithyroid drugs. The source of these receptors is a female donor with Graves disease.

This clonotype was recorded a few times. The chain links TRBV27 to TRBJ1-5; no clear D gene. V was shortened by 6 bases and J by 2 bases, with 11 bases between the two germline ends. The CDR3 totals 14 residues. In germline, CDR1 is MNHEY, CDR2 SMNVEV (reference sequence). CDR3 DNA: TGTGCCAGCAGGGGAGAGGGTGGCAATCAGCCCCAGCATTTT. The encoded protein is CASRGEGGNQPQHF.

V and J are TRBV27 and TRBJ2-2, with 7 bases fitting TRBD2. J was trimmed by 2 bases and V by 5 bases; bases with no gene match: 8. The CDR3 covers 16 residues. CDR1 and CDR2 from the germline V gene are MNHEY and SMNVEV (reference sequence). The CDR3 coding sequence is TGTGCCAGCAGTCACACTAGCGAGGGTAACACCGGGGAGCTGTTTTTT. This gives the protein CASSHTSEGNTGELFF.